This T cell receptor beta chain derives from a study of blood T cell repertoires in COVID-19. Study at large: Collection of acute and convalescent COVID-19 samples took place in the United States, Italy and Spain.

Per the original data handling: It was from reference gene primer amplification that nucleated cell counts were estimated. Measured with immunoSEQ multiplex PCR; TCRdb has only the in-frame clones, and not every one. The DNA was the basis for D and trimming; V, J and clone size are from that table. Here the sample spans hundreds of thousands of clones, almost 90% being singletons. Germline lookup yields CDR1 KGHSH and CDR2 LQKENI. This CDR3 has 14 residues. Trimming removed 6 bases at V and 8 bases at J, with 16 bases between. The rearrangement joins TRBV18 to TRBJ1-4; TRBD1 might be the D (6 bases). The sample consisted of peripheral blood. The TCR originated in a man aged 80 or over with acute or convalescent COVID-19. For the CDR3, the DNA is TGTGCCAGCTCGGAGTGGGGGCTGGGAGAAAAACTGTTTTTT. Its protein is CASSEWGLGEKLFF.